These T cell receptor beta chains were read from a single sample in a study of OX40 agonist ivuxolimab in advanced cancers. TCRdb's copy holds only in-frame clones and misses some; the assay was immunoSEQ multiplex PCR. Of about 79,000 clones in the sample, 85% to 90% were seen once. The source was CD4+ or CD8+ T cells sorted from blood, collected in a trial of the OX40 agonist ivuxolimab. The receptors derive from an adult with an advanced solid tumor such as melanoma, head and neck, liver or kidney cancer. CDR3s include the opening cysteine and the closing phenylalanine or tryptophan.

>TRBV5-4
CASSLRSDNTGELFF
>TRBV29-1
CSVSPQGDTQYF
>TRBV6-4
CASSWGPDNEQFF
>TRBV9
CASSVDPETQYF
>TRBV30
CAWSQVRSPLHF
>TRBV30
CACGVANTGELFF
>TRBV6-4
CASSDSSGRADTQYF
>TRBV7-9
CASSRLGDRSYEQYF
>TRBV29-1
CSVDGQGQNTEAFF
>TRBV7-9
CASSLVAGGPPLYGYTF
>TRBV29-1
CSAEGTATNEKLFF
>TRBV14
CASSQIGYTIYF
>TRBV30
CACDSHYGYTF
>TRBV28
CASSFGRGTEAFF
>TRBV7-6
CASSLGGPQGNTEAFF